This T cell receptor (beta chain) was retrieved from a study of control samples from healthy donors and cancer patients (dated by TCRdb to about 2020). Library prep was done by the immunoSEQ multiplex PCR assay. In its TCRdb copy, this immuneACCESS table keeps in-frame sequences only and misses some clones. Where compared with another copy, unresolved V genes explain less than half of these, and the others have no known cause. This sample is represented by some 95,000 clones; approximately 81% of them were singletons. The ten largest account for roughly a tenth of the sample. The table lists this clone with a few counts. Its antigen specificity is not known. No much larger clonotype is one base removed from it; base qualities were not supplied. V is cut back by 5 bases and J by 8 bases, with 8 bases in the junction unmatched. The germline V gene provides CDR1 SGHTA and CDR2 FQGNSA. Counted from cysteine to phenylalanine, this CDR3 has 14 amino acids. Of all the DNA, just the CDR3 is kept, 42 bases in frame from base 1.

The sequencing input was blood. The chain links TRBV7-2 with TRBJ1-4, and TRBD1 matches 7 of the central bases. The sequence was collected from a woman aged 30 to 39 in good health. The CDR3 reads CASSPGGFGEKLFF. DNA sequence: TGTGCCAGCAGCCCAGGGGGGTTTGGGGAAAAACTGTTTTTT.